These T cell receptor beta chains were read from a single sample in a study of T cell responses to AZD1222 COVID-19 vaccine. The method was immunoSEQ multiplex PCR; TCRdb's version includes in-frame clones alone and lacks a portion of them. The table lists approximately 74,000 clones, roughly 90% of them singletons. The specimen comprised peripheral blood, sampled on day 0 of AZD1222 vaccination. The receptors shown here come from an adult in good health. Each CDR3 is given without its conserved first and last residue. The D gene is left open where the match is weak.

v_call: TRBV6-5; d_call: .; cdr3_aa: ATFGGTEAF
v_call: TRBV6-5; d_call: .; cdr3_aa: ASSLRTAQETQY
v_call: TRBV19; d_call: .; cdr3_aa: ASSIVGGPNYGYT
v_call: TRBV13; d_call: .; cdr3_aa: ASSLGLTGRIMNTEAF
v_call: TRBV7-2; d_call: .; cdr3_aa: ASSLEVGRIYEQY
v_call: TRBV7-9; d_call: .; cdr3_aa: ASSPRDKYQETQY
v_call: TRBV27; d_call: TRBD1; cdr3_aa: ASSKALDRGAYNEQF
v_call: TRBV3-1/TRBV3-2; d_call: .; cdr3_aa: ASSQDLGSYGYT
v_call: TRBV4-2; d_call: .; cdr3_aa: ASSQGTSANYGYT
v_call: TRBV7-9; d_call: .; cdr3_aa: ASSSRVGGPTTGELF
v_call: TRBV4-3; d_call: .; cdr3_aa: ASSQEGDLVKAF
v_call: TRBV2; d_call: .; cdr3_aa: ASTGSSGYEQY
v_call: TRBV6-2/TRBV6-3; d_call: .; cdr3_aa: ASSYSGRAIEAF
v_call: TRBV15; d_call: .; cdr3_aa: ATSRDLSNQPQH
v_call: TRBV27; d_call: .; cdr3_aa: ASSPEGFLAKNIQY
v_call: TRBV4-1; d_call: .; cdr3_aa: ASSHEEYSNYGYT
v_call: TRBV28; d_call: .; cdr3_aa: ASSSTMIPDTQY
v_call: TRBV7-9; d_call: .; cdr3_aa: ASSHQNTEAF
v_call: TRBV5-4; d_call: .; cdr3_aa: ASLPWGNTEAF
v_call: TRBV28; d_call: TRBD2; cdr3_aa: ASSLTGEGGGASDTQY
v_call: TRBV6-5; d_call: .; cdr3_aa: ASSLTYGANVLT
v_call: TRBV6-5; d_call: .; cdr3_aa: ASSWGESYGYT
v_call: TRBV7-2; d_call: .; cdr3_aa: ASSLAFNQPQH
v_call: TRBV9; d_call: .; cdr3_aa: ASSPREGRNSPLH
v_call: TRBV27; d_call: .; cdr3_aa: ASGGQLNEKLF
v_call: TRBV6-5; d_call: TRBD1; cdr3_aa: ASRGGTGVSYEQY
v_call: TRBV6-2/TRBV6-3; d_call: .; cdr3_aa: ASTPGGRNTEAF
v_call: TRBV7-8; d_call: .; cdr3_aa: ASSLMTGSGNTIY
v_call: TRBV27; d_call: TRBD1; cdr3_aa: ATGSGGYEQY
v_call: TRBV19; d_call: .; cdr3_aa: ASSIESDQPQH
v_call: TRBV11-3; d_call: .; cdr3_aa: ASSSGALYNEQF
v_call: TRBV9; d_call: TRBD2; cdr3_aa: ASSVEAGDYEQY
v_call: TRBV28; d_call: TRBD1; cdr3_aa: ASSLSPGQGRRGYT
v_call: TRBV15; d_call: .; cdr3_aa: ATSRGSRANNEKLF
v_call: TRBV5-1; d_call: .; cdr3_aa: ASSLSLDRIYGYT
v_call: TRBV5-1; d_call: .; cdr3_aa: ASSLGTTLDTDTQY
v_call: TRBV20-1; d_call: TRBD2; cdr3_aa: SASAREASNTGELF
v_call: TRBV28; d_call: TRBD1; cdr3_aa: ASRLPGQGQETQY
v_call: TRBV5-4; d_call: .; cdr3_aa: ASSFQSYEQY
v_call: TRBV18; d_call: .; cdr3_aa: ASSRDTGGSYEQY
v_call: TRBV24-1; d_call: TRBD2; cdr3_aa: ATSERGLAGTNEQF
v_call: TRBV11-2; d_call: .; cdr3_aa: ASSLDRMGNEQF
v_call: TRBV15; d_call: .; cdr3_aa: ATSREVEPRPGNTIY
v_call: TRBV5-4; d_call: .; cdr3_aa: ASSLEGRITSEAF
v_call: TRBV4-1; d_call: .; cdr3_aa: ASSQKMGAYEQY
v_call: TRBV28; d_call: .; cdr3_aa: ASSSAGGGTEAF
v_call: TRBV5-4; d_call: TRBD1; cdr3_aa: ASSYGQGEY
v_call: TRBV9; d_call: .; cdr3_aa: ASSVDQGSNEQF